This TCR beta chain comes out of a study of shared clonotypes between healthy human individuals. Data came from immunoSEQ multiplex PCR; TCRdb stores just in-frame clones and leaves some out. The data contain 550,000 to 750,000 clones, 95% to 96% of them singletons. The CDR3 length is 14 residues. The germline V gene encodes CDR1 MNHEY and CDR2 SMNVEV (reference sequence). The V gene lost 6 bases and the J gene lost 3 bases, with 12 bases spanning the gap. CD45RO-negative CD8 cells positively selected for CCR7 made up the naive population, which excluded terminally differentiated effector memory CD45RA+ cells.

This sequence was found in a woman in her thirties in good health. This rearrangement joins TRBV27 to TRBJ1-5, with D possibly matching TRBD1 (6 bases). The sample was naive CD8+ T cells sorted from blood. The CDR3 region is CASSVGGSNQPQHF. The CDR3 DNA sequence: TGTGCCAGCAGCGTAGGGGGATCCAATCAGCCCCAGCATTTT.